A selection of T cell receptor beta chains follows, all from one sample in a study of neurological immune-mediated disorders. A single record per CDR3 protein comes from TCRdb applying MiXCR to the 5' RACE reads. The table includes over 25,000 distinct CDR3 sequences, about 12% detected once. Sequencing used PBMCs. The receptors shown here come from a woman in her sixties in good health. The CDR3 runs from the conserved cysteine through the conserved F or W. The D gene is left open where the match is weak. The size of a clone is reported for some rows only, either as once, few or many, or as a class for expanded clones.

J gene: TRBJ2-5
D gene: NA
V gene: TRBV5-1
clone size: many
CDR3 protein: CASMYGQTQYF
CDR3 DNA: TGCGCCAGTATGTACGGACAGACCCAGTACTTC

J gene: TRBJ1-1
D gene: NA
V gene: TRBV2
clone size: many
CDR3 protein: CATDRGTEAFF
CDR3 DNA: TGTGCCACGGACAGAGGTACTGAAGCTTTCTTT

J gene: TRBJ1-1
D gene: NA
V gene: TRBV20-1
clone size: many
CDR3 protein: CSASPPVEGTEAFF
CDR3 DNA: TGCAGTGCTAGTCCCCCTGTTGAGGGCACTGAAGCTTTCTTT

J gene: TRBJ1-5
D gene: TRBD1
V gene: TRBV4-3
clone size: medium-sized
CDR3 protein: CASSQDFLPAGGASNQPQHF
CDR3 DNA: TGCGCCAGCAGCCAAGATTTTCTACCGGCAGGGGGGGCTAGCAATCAGCCCCAGCATTTT

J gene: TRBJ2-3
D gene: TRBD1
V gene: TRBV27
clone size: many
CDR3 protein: CASSPDRATDTQYF
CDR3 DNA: TGTGCCAGCAGTCCAGACAGGGCGACAGATACGCAGTATTTT

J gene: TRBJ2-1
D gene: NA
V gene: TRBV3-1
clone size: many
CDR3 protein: CASSQLHEQFF
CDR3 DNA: TGTGCCAGCAGCCAATTACATGAGCAGTTCTTC

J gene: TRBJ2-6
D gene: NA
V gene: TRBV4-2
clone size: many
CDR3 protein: CASSQDPQGTGANVLTF
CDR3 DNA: TGTGCCAGCAGCCAAGACCCTCAGGGCACTGGGGCCAACGTCCTGACTTTC

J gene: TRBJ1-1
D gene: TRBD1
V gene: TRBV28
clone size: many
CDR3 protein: CASSLGDRMNTEAFF
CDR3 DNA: TGTGCCAGCAGTTTAGGGGACAGAATGAACACTGAAGCTTTCTTT

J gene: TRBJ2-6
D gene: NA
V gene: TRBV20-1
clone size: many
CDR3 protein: CSAQGGANVLTF
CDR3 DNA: TGCAGTGCTCAAGGTGGGGCCAACGTCCTGACTTTC

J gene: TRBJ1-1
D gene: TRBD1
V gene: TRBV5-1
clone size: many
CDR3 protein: CASSPGQANMNTEAFF
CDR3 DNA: TGCGCCAGCAGCCCCGGACAGGCCAATATGAACACTGAAGCTTTCTTT

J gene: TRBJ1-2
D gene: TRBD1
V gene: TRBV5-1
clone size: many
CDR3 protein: CASSWDPGQGGFGYTF
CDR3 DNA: TGCGCCAGCAGCTGGGATCCGGGACAGGGAGGATTCGGCTACACCTTC

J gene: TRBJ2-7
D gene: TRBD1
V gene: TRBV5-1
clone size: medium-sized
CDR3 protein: CASSMGQGYNEQYF
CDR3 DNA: TGCGCCAGCAGCATGGGACAGGGGTACAACGAGCAGTACTTC

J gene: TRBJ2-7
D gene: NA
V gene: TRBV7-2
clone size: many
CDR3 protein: CASSSASVSYEQYF
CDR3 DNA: TGTGCCAGCAGCTCCGCCTCCGTTTCCTACGAGCAGTACTTC

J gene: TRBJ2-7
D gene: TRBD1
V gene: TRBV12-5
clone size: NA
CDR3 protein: CASGLLQTGREQYF
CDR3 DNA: TGTGCTAGTGGTTTGTTACAGACAGGGCGCGAGCAGTACTTC

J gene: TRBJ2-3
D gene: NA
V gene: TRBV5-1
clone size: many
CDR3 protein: CASSLERRGDTQYF
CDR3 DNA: TGCGCCAGCAGCTTGGAACGGCGGGGAGATACGCAGTATTTT

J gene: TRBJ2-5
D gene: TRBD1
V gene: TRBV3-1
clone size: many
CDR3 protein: CASTTRGTDKETQYF
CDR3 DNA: TGTGCCAGCACGACCCGAGGGACAGACAAAGAGACCCAGTACTTC

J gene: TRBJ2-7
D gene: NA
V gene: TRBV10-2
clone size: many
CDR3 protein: CASSEAFGPGKQYF
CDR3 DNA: TGCGCCAGCAGTGAGGCATTCGGGCCGGGGAAGCAGTACTTC

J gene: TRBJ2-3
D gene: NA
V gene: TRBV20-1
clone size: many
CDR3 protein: CSAPLGGPNTDTQYF
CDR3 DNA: TGCAGTGCTCCCTTAGGGGGACCTAACACAGATACGCAGTATTTT

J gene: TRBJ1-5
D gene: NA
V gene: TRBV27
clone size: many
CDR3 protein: CASSYLSGRGSGQPQHF
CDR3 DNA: TGTGCCAGCAGTTATTTATCGGGACGAGGTTCTGGACAGCCCCAGCATTTT

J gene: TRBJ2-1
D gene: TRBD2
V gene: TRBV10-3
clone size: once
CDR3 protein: CAISESRIAGDNEQFF
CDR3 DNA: TGTGCCATCAGTGAGTCGAGAATAGCGGGGGACAATGAGCAGTTCTTC

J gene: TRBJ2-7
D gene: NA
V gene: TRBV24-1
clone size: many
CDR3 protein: CATSDLGIVGLHEQYF
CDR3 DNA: TGTGCCACCAGTGATTTAGGAATTGTAGGGCTCCACGAGCAGTACTTC

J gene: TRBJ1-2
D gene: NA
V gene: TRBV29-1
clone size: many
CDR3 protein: CSVWEDGYTF
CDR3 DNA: TGCAGCGTATGGGAGGATGGCTACACCTTC

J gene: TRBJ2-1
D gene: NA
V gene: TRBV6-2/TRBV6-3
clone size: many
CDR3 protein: CASRTPRGTSSYNEQFF
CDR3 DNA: TGTGCCAGCAGAACCCCGAGGGGAACTAGCTCCTACAATGAGCAGTTCTTC

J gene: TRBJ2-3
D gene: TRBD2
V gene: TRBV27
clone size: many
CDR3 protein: CASSPLNSGLAGPDTQYF
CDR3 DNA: TGTGCCAGCAGTCCACTCAATTCAGGGCTAGCGGGACCAGATACGCAGTATTTT

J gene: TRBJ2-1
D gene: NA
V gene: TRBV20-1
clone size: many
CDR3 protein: CSAREGTGARGEQFF
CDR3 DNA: TGCAGTGCTAGAGAGGGGACGGGGGCCCGGGGTGAGCAGTTCTTC

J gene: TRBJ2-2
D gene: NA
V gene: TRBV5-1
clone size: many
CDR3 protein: CASSLAVGGGPGELFF
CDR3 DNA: TGCGCCAGCAGCTTGGCCGTAGGGGGAGGACCCGGGGAGCTGTTTTTT

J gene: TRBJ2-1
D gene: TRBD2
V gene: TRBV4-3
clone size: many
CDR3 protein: CASSAGGGASNEQFF
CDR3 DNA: TGCGCCAGCAGCGCCGGCGGGGGGGCAAGCAATGAGCAGTTCTTC

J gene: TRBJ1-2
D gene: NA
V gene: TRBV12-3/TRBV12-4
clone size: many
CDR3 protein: CASRTGTHGYTF
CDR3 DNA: TGTGCCAGCAGGACCGGTACACATGGCTACACCTTC

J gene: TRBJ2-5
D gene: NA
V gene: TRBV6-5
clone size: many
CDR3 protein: CASSYPLPLYQETQYF
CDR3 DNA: TGTGCCAGCAGTTACCCCCTACCGCTATACCAAGAGACCCAGTACTTC

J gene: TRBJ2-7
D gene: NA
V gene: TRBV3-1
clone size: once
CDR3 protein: CASSQFLSGSGDEQYF
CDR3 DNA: TGTGCCAGCAGCCAATTCTTAAGCGGCAGTGGCGACGAGCAGTACTTC

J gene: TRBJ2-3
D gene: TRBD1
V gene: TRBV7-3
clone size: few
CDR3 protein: CASSMTGFSTDTQYF
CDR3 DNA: TGTGCCAGCAGCATGACAGGGTTTAGCACAGATACGCAGTATTTT

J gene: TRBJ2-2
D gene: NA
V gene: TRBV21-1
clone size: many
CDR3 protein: CASSKSLCPPLEDGNTGELFF
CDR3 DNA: TGTGCCAGCAGCAAATCCCTTTGCCCTCCCTTAGAAGACGGGAACACCGGGGAGCTGTTTTTT

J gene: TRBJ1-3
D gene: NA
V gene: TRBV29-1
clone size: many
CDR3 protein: CSVAVSSGNTIYF
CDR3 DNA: TGCAGCGTTGCCGTTAGCTCTGGAAACACCATATATTTT

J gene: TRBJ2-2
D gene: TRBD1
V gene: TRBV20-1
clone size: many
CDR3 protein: CSAREDRDTGELFF
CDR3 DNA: TGCAGTGCTAGAGAGGACAGGGACACCGGGGAGCTGTTTTTT

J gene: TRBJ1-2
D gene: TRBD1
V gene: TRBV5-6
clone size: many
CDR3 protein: CASSTRTGGSYGYTF
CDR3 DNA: TGTGCCAGCAGCACCCGGACAGGGGGTAGCTATGGCTACACCTTC

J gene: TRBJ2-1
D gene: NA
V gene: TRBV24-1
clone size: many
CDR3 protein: CATSDSSYNEQFF
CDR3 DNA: TGTGCCACCAGTGACTCCTCCTACAATGAGCAGTTCTTC

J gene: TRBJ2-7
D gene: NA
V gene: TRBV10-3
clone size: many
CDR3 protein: CAISESGYEQYF
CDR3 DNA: TGTGCCATCAGTGAGTCTGGCTACGAGCAGTACTTC

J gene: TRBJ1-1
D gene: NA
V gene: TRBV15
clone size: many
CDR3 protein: CATGTALARTEAFF
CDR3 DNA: TGTGCCACCGGTACAGCCCTGGCTCGTACTGAAGCTTTCTTT

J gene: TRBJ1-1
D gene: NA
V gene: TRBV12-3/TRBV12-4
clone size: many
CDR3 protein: CASSFRGGGAFF
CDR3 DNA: TGTGCCAGCAGTTTTAGAGGGGGGGGGGCTTTCTTT

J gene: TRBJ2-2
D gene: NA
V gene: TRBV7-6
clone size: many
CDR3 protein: CASESAGTNTGELFF
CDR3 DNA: TGTGCCAGCGAATCTGCAGGGACGAACACCGGGGAGCTGTTTTTT

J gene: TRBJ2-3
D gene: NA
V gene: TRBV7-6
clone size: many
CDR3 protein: CATLDGRTDTQYF
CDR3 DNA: TGTGCCACCCTAGACGGCCGAACAGATACGCAGTATTTT

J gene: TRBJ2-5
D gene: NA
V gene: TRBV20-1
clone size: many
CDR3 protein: CSARDRQSAETQYF
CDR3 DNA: TGCAGTGCTAGAGATAGGCAGTCGGCAGAGACCCAGTACTTC

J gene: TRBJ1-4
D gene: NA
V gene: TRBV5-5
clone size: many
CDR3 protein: CASTPLGATNEKLFF
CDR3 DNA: TGTGCCAGCACTCCCCTCGGTGCAACTAATGAAAAACTGTTTTTT

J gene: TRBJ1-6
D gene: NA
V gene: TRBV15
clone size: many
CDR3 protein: CATSRGAQGSYNSPLHF
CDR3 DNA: TGTGCCACCAGCAGAGGTGCTCAGGGGTCCTATAATTCACCCCTCCACTTT

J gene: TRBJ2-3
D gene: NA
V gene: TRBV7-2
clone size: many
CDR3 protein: CASSPDTSYTDTQYF
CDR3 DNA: TGTGCCAGCAGCCCGGACACCTCCTACACAGATACGCAGTATTTT

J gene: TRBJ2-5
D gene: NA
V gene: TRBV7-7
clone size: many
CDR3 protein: CASSLGFIGETQYF
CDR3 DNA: TGTGCCAGCAGCTTAGGATTCATTGGGGAGACCCAGTACTTC

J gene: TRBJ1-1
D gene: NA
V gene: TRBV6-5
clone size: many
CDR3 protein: CASCSPAEAFF
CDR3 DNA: TGTGCCAGCTGCTCACCGGCTGAAGCTTTCTTT

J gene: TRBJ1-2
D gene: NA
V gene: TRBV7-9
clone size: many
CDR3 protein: CASSLDGNYGYTF
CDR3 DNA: TGTGCCAGCAGCTTAGACGGCAACTATGGCTACACCTTC

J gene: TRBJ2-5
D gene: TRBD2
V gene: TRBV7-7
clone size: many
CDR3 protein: CASSPARAGGLLGAQYF
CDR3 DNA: TGTGCCAGCAGCCCCGCTAGAGCGGGGGGCCTACTCGGGGCCCAGTACTTC

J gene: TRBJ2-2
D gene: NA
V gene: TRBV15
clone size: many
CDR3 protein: CATSVGGANTGELFF
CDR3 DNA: TGTGCCACCAGCGTCGGGGGCGCGAACACCGGGGAGCTGTTTTTT

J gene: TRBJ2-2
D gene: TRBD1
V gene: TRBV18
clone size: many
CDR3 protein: CASSPRRQGATGELFF
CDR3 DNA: TGTGCCAGCTCACCAAGGAGACAGGGGGCGACCGGGGAGCTGTTTTTT

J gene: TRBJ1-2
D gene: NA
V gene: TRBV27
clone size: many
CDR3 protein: CASSWGTASYGYTF
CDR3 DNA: TGTGCCAGCAGTTGGGGGACGGCTAGCTATGGCTACACCTTC